The 27 T cell receptor beta chains listed next were all sequenced from one sample in a study of regulatory T cells in long-lasting Graves disease. The authors built TCR beta libraries using iRepertoire HTBI primers and Arm-PCR of CDR3 regions. TCRdb fed the multiplex PCR reads into MiXCR, producing one record per CDR3 protein. The table lists 350,000 to 550,000 distinct CDR3 sequences, about a sixth of them singletons. As to time point: newly diagnosed GD, antithyroid drugs for less than 3 months. From RNA extracted from PBMCs, the TCR library was made. The same sample was also used in a study of T cells in Graves' hyperthyroidism and ophthalmopathy.

The source was peripheral blood mononuclear cells (PBMCs), collected at new diagnosis, from a patient treated with antithyroid drugs. These receptors were collected from a woman aged 18-29 years with Graves disease.

This clonotype was seen only a few times. The J gene is TRBJ2-7, the V gene TRBV29-1; 12 nucleotides match TRBD2. Losses at the gene ends were 7 bases for V and 2 bases for J; bases not matched to a gene: 3. Looked up from germline, CDR1 is SQVTM and CDR2 is ANQGSEA. The CDR3 sequence is 13 residues long. In DNA, the CDR3 is TGCAGCGCACGGACTAGCGGGGCCTACGAGCAGTACTTC. It translates to CSARTSGAYEQYF.

This clonotype was picked up many times. The chain is built from TRBV6-2 or TRBV6-3 and TRBJ1-1; D is perhaps TRBD1 (6 bases). With 5 bases removed from V and 4 bases from J, the gap between germline ends came to 14 bases. This CDR3 is built from 14 residues. Germline CDR1 and CDR2: MNHEY and SVGEGT. This CDR3 reads CASSHIDRSTEAFF. Written as DNA, the CDR3 is TGTGCCAGCAGTCACATCGACAGGAGCACTGAAGCTTTCTTT.

There are a few counts of this clonotype. This chain uses TRBV20-1 with TRBJ2-1, with no clear D. This CDR3 spans 12 amino acids. CDR1 and CDR2 (germline): DFQATT, SNEGSKA (reference sequence). With 6 bases removed from V and 4 bases from J, the gap between germline ends came to 10 bases. The CDR3 sequence: CSAPAVYNEQFF. For the CDR3, the DNA is TGCAGTGCCCCGGCGGTTTACAATGAGCAGTTCTTC.

The table lists this clonotype with many counts. The chain couples TRBV7-3 to TRBJ2-5, with D unresolved. CDR3 size: 13 residues. The ends were cut back, 5 bases at V and 4 bases at J, with 11 bases in the middle. The V gene's germline CDR1 is SGHTA and CDR2 FQGTGA. DNA for the CDR3: TGTGCCAGCAGCCCAACCCCCCGAGAGACCCAGTACTTC. Amino acids: CASSPTPRETQYF.

Note on this clonotype: A much bigger clone sits one base away, suggesting this may be a read error. The CDR3 DNA reads as TGTGCCAGCACCACCAAGGGGGAGACCCAGTACTTC. It codes for CASTTKGETQYF. V usage is TRBV28 and J usage is TRBJ2-5, with D tentatively TRBD1 (5 bases). Germline CDR1 MDHEN, CDR2 SYDVKM. V lost 7 bases to trimming and J lost 5 bases, with 11 bases between them. There are 12 residues in the CDR3.

With respect to this clonotype: It may be a read error: a sequence one base away is much more abundant. The chain links TRBV20-1 to TRBJ2-5; tentative D call: TRBD2 (5 bases). The CDR3 has 12 residues. The germline V gene has CDR1 DFQATT and CDR2 SNEGSKA (reference sequence). Here the CDR3 DNA reads TGCAGCTCCCCCGGGGAGCAAGAGACCCAGTACTTC. Protein product: CSSPGEQETQYF.

This clonotype was picked up many times. The J gene is TRBJ2-5, the V gene TRBV24-1; D ambiguous. The V and J ends lost 1 base and 5 bases respectively, with 10 bases between them. Germline loops: CDR1 KGHDR, CDR2 SFDVKD. This CDR3 is built from 14 residues. CDR3: CATSDFVEEETQYF. In DNA, the CDR3 is TGTGCCACCAGTGATTTCGTTGAGGAGGAGACCCAGTACTTC.

Ten or more counts support this clonotype. V usage is TRBV20-1 and J usage is TRBJ2-4, with TRBD1 matching over 7 bases. Germline CDR1 is DFQATT and CDR2 is SNEGSKA (reference sequence). Trimming took 2 bases from V and 3 from J; bases not matched to a gene: 13. The CDR3 length is 17 residues. The CDR3 DNA follows: TGCAGTGCTAGAAACCAACTAGGACAGGAGAGCAAAAACATTCAGTACTTC. Translating gives CSARNQLGQESKNIQYF.

This clonotype was detected ten times or more. The chain recombines TRBV12-3 or TRBV12-4 with TRBJ1-1, with 10 bases identical to TRBD1. Trimming removed 5 bases from V and 0 bases from J; junction bases left unmatched: 6. The length of the CDR3 is 16 residues. CDR3 sequence: CASSPGDRGVNTEAFF. The CDR3 coding sequence is TGTGCCAGCAGTCCGGGGGACAGGGGTGTGAACACTGAAGCTTTCTTT.

This clonotype was picked up many times. This chain links TRBV2 with TRBJ1-2; 8 positions agree with TRBD1. The CDR3 is 13 amino acids. V lost 8 bases, J lost 1 base, and 3 bases stayed unmatched. Germline V gene data show CDR1 as SNHLY and CDR2 as FYNNEI. CDR3 in amino acids: CASATGVNYGYTF. The CDR3 DNA reads TGTGCCAGCGCGACAGGGGTTAACTATGGCTACACCTTC.

This clonotype was counted ten times or more. The chain couples TRBV2 to TRBJ2-7; TRBD1 is a possible D gene (6 bases). Germline CDR1 SNHLY, CDR2 FYNNEI. Trimming left V 7 bases short and J 4 bases short, with 17 bases between. The CDR3 contains 14 residues. The CDR3 nucleotides read TGTGCCAGCACAAAACGGGACAACACTTACGAGCAGTACTTC. This gives the protein CASTKRDNTYEQYF.

On this clonotype itself: Just one base apart from a much larger clone, this may be a read error. V usage is TRBV11-2 and J usage is TRBJ2-3; 10 bases match TRBD2. The tail of the sequence fits TRBJ2-7 better, so the J call may be wrong. CDR1 is SGHAT, CDR2 FQNNGV, per germline. This CDR3 spans 17 amino acids. CDR3 coding DNA: TGTGCCAGCAGCTTACCCAAGCCGGGACTAGCGTTAAATGAGCAGTACTTC. It encodes CASSLPKPGLALNEQYF.

With regard to this clonotype: One base away lies a much larger clone, so this may be a sequencing read error. The chain employs TRBV20-1 and TRBJ2-5; D is ambiguous. The CDR3 loop spans 12 amino acids. Per germline, CDR1 DFQATT and CDR2 SNEGSKA (reference sequence). V was clipped by 1 base and J by 4 bases, with 7 bases between them. In DNA, the CDR3 is TGCAGTGCTAGAGGTCCCGGAGAGACCCAGTACTTC. Translated, it gives CSARGPGETQYF.

V usage is TRBV24-1 and J usage is TRBJ2-1, with D hard to call. This CDR3 contains 18 residues. From germline, CDR1 is KGHDR and CDR2 SFDVKD. V shed 1 base and J shed 1 base, with 16 bases lying between them. CDR3 coding DNA: TGTGCCACCAGTGATTTCCCCCTCAGTAGCTTTTCCTACAATGAGCAGTTCTTC. Translation: CATSDFPLSSFSYNEQFF.

This chain links TRBV5-6 with TRBJ1-1; D is uncertain. Germline V gene data show CDR1 as SGHDT and CDR2 as YYEEEE. The CDR3 is 12 amino acids. V was cut by 2 bases and J by 11 bases, with 13 bases left in between. The CDR3 loop is CASSLTPGDAFF. In DNA, the CDR3 is TGTGCCAGCAGCTTAACACCCGGTGACGCTTTCTTT.

This clonotype occurred many times. The V call is TRBV20-1, the J call TRBJ2-3, with TRBD2 as a possible D gene (5 bases). The CDR3 consists of 16 residues. V was cut by 0 bases and J by 5 bases, with 18 bases left in between. CDR1 and CDR2 (germline): DFQATT, SNEGSKA (reference sequence). CDR3 loop: CSARDSWEKQKDTQYF. For the CDR3, the DNA is TGCAGTGCTAGAGACTCGTGGGAGAAGCAAAAAGATACGCAGTATTTT.

This clonotype was found many times. The genes are TRBV5-1 and TRBJ2-2, with D possibly being TRBD2 (6 bases). With 4 bases removed from V and 3 bases from J, the gap between germline ends came to 16 bases. The germline CDR1 and CDR2 sequences are SGHRS and YFSETQ. The CDR3 sequence is 16 residues long. This CDR3 reads CASSPRTTRDTGELFF. CDR3 coding DNA: TGCGCCAGCAGCCCCCGGACTACCCGGGACACCGGGGAGCTGTTTTTT.

The chain couples TRBV7-6 to TRBJ2-3, with a possible D match to TRBD2 (5 bases). The germline V gene encodes CDR1 SGHVS and CDR2 FNYEAQ. CDR3 length: 13 residues. V was cut by 9 bases and J by 6 bases, with 16 bases left in between. CDR3 loop: CARPPAGGDTQYF. The CDR3 DNA follows: TGTGCCAGACCCCCCGCAGGAGGTGATACGCAGTATTTT.

This clonotype was detected ten times or more. The chain is built from TRBV11-3 and TRBJ2-1; 10 bases align to TRBD2. V shed 5 bases, J shed 6 bases, and the junction held 7 bases outside the gene matches. The V gene's germline CDR1 is SGHNT and CDR2 YENEEA. The CDR3 extends over 15 amino acids. The CDR3 DNA reads as TGTGCCAGCAGCCCAGCGGGAGGGCTAGTCAATGAGCAGTTCTTC. This gives the protein CASSPAGGLVNEQFF. The full variable domain, with the rest looked up from reference TRBV11-3 and TRBJ2-1, is EAGVVQSPRYKIIEKKQPVAFWCNPISGHNTLYWYLQNLGQGPELLIRYENEEAVDDSQLPKDRFSAERLKGVDSTLKIQPAELGDSAVYLCASSPAGGLVNEQFFGPGTRLTVL.

This clonotype was found once. The CDR3 here is CSVGVANTGELFF. CDR3 nucleotides: TGCAGCGTTGGGGTAGCGAACACCGGGGAGCTGTTTTTT. The gene calls are TRBV29-1 and TRBJ2-2; no reliable D call. CDR3 length equals 13 residues. Germline lookup yields CDR1 SQVTM and CDR2 ANQGSEA. Trimming stripped 4 bases from V and 0 bases from J, with 6 bases between.

This clonotype has ten or more counts. This chain connects TRBV29-1 to TRBJ2-5; D possibly corresponds to TRBD2 (6 bases). Germline V gene data show CDR1 as SQVTM and CDR2 as ANQGSEA. Trimming stripped 7 bases from V and 6 bases from J, with 18 bases between. The CDR3 has 13 residues. CDR3 sequence reads: CSGRLDTLKTQYF. The CDR3 DNA reads as TGCAGCGGCAGACTAGATACTTTGAAGACCCAGTACTTC. Drawing the rest from reference TRBV29-1 and TRBJ2-5, the complete variable domain is SAVISQKPSRDICQRGTSLTIQCQVDSQVTMMFWYRQQPGQSLTLIATANQGSEATYESGFVIDKFPISRPNLTFSTLTVSNMSPEDSSIYLCSGRLDTLKTQYFGPGTRLLVL.

A few counts support this clonotype. As DNA, the CDR3 is TGTGCCAGCAGGATCCAAAGCCCTGAAGCTTTCTTT. Protein sequence: CASRIQSPEAFF. The chain couples TRBV6-1 to TRBJ1-1; D is unresolved. Germline V gene sequence: CDR1 MNHNS, CDR2 SASEGT. The CDR3 is 12 amino acids. V was trimmed by 6 bases and J by 6 bases, leaving 11 bases between them.

The CDR3 sequence is CATSRYRDMNEKLFF. CDR3 bases: TGTGCCACCAGCAGATACCGGGACATGAATGAAAAACTGTTTTTT. This chain joins TRBV15 and TRBJ1-4, with a weak D call TRBD1 (6 bases). CDR1 and CDR2 (germline): LNHNV, YYDKDF (reference sequence). The V end was cut by 2 bases, the J end by 5 bases, with 12 bases between. CDR3 length equals 15 residues.

This clonotype occurred many times. The chain links TRBV20-1 to TRBJ1-1; D perhaps matches TRBD1 (5 bases). The CDR3 covers 13 residues. Trimming pared 0 bases from V and 8 bases from J, leaving 13 bases between. Germline V gene lookup returns CDR1 DFQATT and CDR2 SNEGSKA (reference sequence). The CDR3 protein is CSARDRFGGEAFF. The CDR3 DNA is TGCAGTGCTAGAGATCGGTTCGGGGGGGAAGCTTTCTTT.

A few counts support this clonotype. CDR3 region: CASSLVMGLTGVSEQYF. As DNA, the CDR3 is TGTGCCAGCAGCTTAGTGATGGGACTAACGGGAGTGAGCGAGCAGTACTTC. J is TRBJ2-7 and V is TRBV7-9, with TRBD2 matching over 7 bases. V lost 1 base to trimming and J lost 6 bases; unmatched junction nucleotides: 15. CDR1 and CDR2 (germline): SEHNR, FQNEAQ (reference sequence). This CDR3 comprises 17 residues.

This clonotype has more than one count but fewer than ten. This chain links TRBV12-3 or TRBV12-4 with TRBJ2-6; D possibly corresponds to TRBD1 (6 bases). The V end was cut by 6 bases, the J end by 1 base, with 10 bases between. The CDR3 spans 15 residues. CDR3 sequence reads: CASRPQGSGANVLTF. As DNA, the CDR3 is TGTGCCAGCAGGCCTCAGGGGTCTGGGGCCAACGTCCTGACTTTC.

Only a few counts were recorded for this clonotype. The V call is TRBV10-3, the J call TRBJ2-7; tentative D call: TRBD1 (6 bases). The germline V gene encodes CDR1 ENHRY and CDR2 SYGVKD. This CDR3 is built from 12 residues. V was shortened by 8 bases and J by 4 bases, with 12 bases between the two germline ends. CDR3 sequence reads: CAIRDTVYEQYF. CDR3 DNA: TGTGCCATCCGGGACACCGTATACGAGCAGTACTTC.